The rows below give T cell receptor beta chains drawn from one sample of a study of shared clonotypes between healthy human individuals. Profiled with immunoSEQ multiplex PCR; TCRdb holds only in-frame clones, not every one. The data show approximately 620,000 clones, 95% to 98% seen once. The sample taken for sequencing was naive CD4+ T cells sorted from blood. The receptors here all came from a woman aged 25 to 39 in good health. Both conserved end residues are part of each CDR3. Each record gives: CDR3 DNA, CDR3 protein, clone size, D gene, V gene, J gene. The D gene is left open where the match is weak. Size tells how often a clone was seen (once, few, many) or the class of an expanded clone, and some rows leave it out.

TGTGCCAGCAGCCGAGGGACTAGCGGCATCTTCACCGGGGAGCTGTTTTTT	CASSRGTSGIFTGELFF	-	TRBD2	TRBV27	TRBJ2-2
TGCAGCGTTGAAGACTTGGGGTTTGTTGGCTACACCTTC	CSVEDLGFVGYTF	-	-	TRBV29-1	TRBJ1-2
TGTGCCAGCAGCCAAGACAGACATAATTCACCCCTCCACTTT	CASSQDRHNSPLHF	-	-	TRBV5-6	TRBJ1-6
TGTGCCAGTAGTATCCGCGGGCCGGGGGGCGAGCAGTACTTC	CASSIRGPGGEQYF	-	TRBD2	TRBV19	TRBJ2-7
TGTGCCAGCAGTCGACAGGTTATAGGCGCTGAAGCTTTCTTT	CASSRQVIGAEAFF	-	-	TRBV5-4	TRBJ1-1
TGTGCCAGCAGCCCGCGCGTGACTTATGGCTACACCTTC	CASSPRVTYGYTF	-	-	TRBV6-5	TRBJ1-2
TGTGCCAGCATCCCTCGGGGTAGGCCGAACACCGGGGAGCTGTTTTTT	CASIPRGRPNTGELFF	-	-	TRBV28	TRBJ2-2
TGTGCCAGCAGCTTAGGGGGACGTTCCTACAATGAGCAGTTCTTC	CASSLGGRSYNEQFF	-	-	TRBV5-8	TRBJ2-1
TGTGCCAGCAGAGATCAGGGGGGAGCTTTCTTT	CASRDQGGAFF	once	TRBD1	TRBV25-1	TRBJ1-1
TGCGCCAGCAGCGGCTCCAACGAGCAGTACTTC	CASSGSNEQYF	-	-	TRBV5-1	TRBJ2-7
TGTGCCAGCAGCAAAGAAAAAGGGGGCGGGCAGCCCCAGCATTTT	CASSKEKGGGQPQHF	-	-	TRBV21-1	TRBJ1-5
TGCGCCAGCAGGGACCACCCAACAGATACGCAGTATTTT	CASRDHPTDTQYF	once	-	TRBV5-1	TRBJ2-3
TGCGCCAGCAGCCAAGTCGGGGGGCGCACCGGGGAGCTGTTTTTT	CASSQVGGRTGELFF	-	-	TRBV4-1	TRBJ2-2
TGCGCCAGCAGTGAAAGGGGTCGTTCCTCTGGAAACACCATATATTTT	CASSERGRSSGNTIYF	-	-	TRBV10-2	TRBJ1-3
TGTGCCAGCAGCTTAGGGGGCGACAACTATGGCTACACCTTC	CASSLGGDNYGYTF	once	-	TRBV7-2	TRBJ1-2
TGCGCCAGCAGCTTGGACCAACAGGGACCTAATGAAAAACTGTTTTTT	CASSLDQQGPNEKLFF	few	-	TRBV5-1	TRBJ1-4
TGCGCCAGCAGCCAAGATTTGAGGGGCCAGACGCCCCAGCATTTT	CASSQDLRGQTPQHF	-	-	TRBV4-1	TRBJ1-5
TGTGCCAGCAGCCCTACAAATACAGTTTCTCAGCCCCAGCATTTT	CASSPTNTVSQPQHF	-	-	TRBV11-2	TRBJ1-5
TGTGCCAGCGACCGATCCTACAATGAGCAGTTCTTC	CASDRSYNEQFF	once	-	TRBV6-7	TRBJ2-1
TGTGCCAGCAGCCCGCGGACAGGGGAGACAGATACGCAGTATTTT	CASSPRTGETDTQYF	-	TRBD1	TRBV11-2	TRBJ2-3
TGTGCCAGCAGCGGTTCCGGGACAGGGAACACCGGGGAGTTGTTTTTT	CASSGSGTGNTGELFF	-	TRBD1	TRBV7-9	TRBJ2-2
TGTGCCAGCAGTTTAGGGGGTTCGGGCACCGGGGAGCTGTTTTTT	CASSLGGSGTGELFF	-	-	TRBV28	TRBJ2-2
TGTGCCAGCTCACCTCGGGGAGGGGGACAAGAGACCCAGTACTTC	CASSPRGGGQETQYF	-	-	TRBV18	TRBJ2-5
TGTGCCAGCAGGGGGACAGGGGGGGAATATACGCAGTATTTT	CASRGTGGEYTQYF	-	TRBD1	TRBV6-1	TRBJ2-3
TGTGCCACCAGCAGGCGGGGGAGCCCCCCTTACAATGAGCAGTTCTTC	CATSRRGSPPYNEQFF	-	TRBD2	TRBV15	TRBJ2-1
TGTGCCAGCAGTTATACTAGCGCCACCGGGGAGCTGTTTTTT	CASSYTSATGELFF	-	TRBD2	TRBV6-5	TRBJ2-2